This T cell receptor beta chain was obtained from a study of blood T cell repertoires in COVID-19. Study background: Samples of COVID-19 (acute and convalescent) were obtained from the United States, Italy and Spain. Sample material is recorded as cDNA or gDNA derived from T cells, B-cell-depleted T cells, or PBMCs.

Original handling: Cell counts per sample came from amplifying reference gene primers. Measured with immunoSEQ multiplex PCR; TCRdb has only the in-frame clones, and not every one. That table is the source of V, J and clone size, and D and trimming were worked out from the DNA. This table has under 200,000 clones, 86% appearing once. This clone was seen a handful of times. This sequence originates from a man aged 55 to 70 with acute or convalescent COVID-19. The sample consisted of peripheral blood.

The CDR3 DNA sequence: TGTGCCAGCAGTCGCTCAGCGGGGAGCAATGAGCAGTTCTTC. As protein: CASSRSAGSNEQFF. V usage is TRBV27 and J usage is TRBJ2-1; TRBD2 aligns across 7 bases. The CDR3 has 14 residues. Germline CDR1 reads MNHEY; CDR2 reads SMNVEV (reference sequence). The V gene end was trimmed by 5 bases and the J gene end by 6 bases; junction bases not matched to a gene: 7.